This T cell receptor (beta chain) was retrieved from a study of response to subunit inactivated influenza vaccine. Germline CDR1 SEHNR, CDR2 FQNEAQ (reference sequence). V was trimmed by 4 bases and J by 6 bases, leaving 12 bases between them. The CDR3 extends over 13 amino acids. TCRdb redid the calling of the RT-PCR reads with MiXCR, one entry per CDR3 protein. The table has roughly 650,000 distinct CDR3 sequences, less than 20% seen once. This clonotype was counted only a few times. The antigen remains undetermined. Overall study results and limits: Authors suggested few new T cells are recruited by each seasonal influenza vaccination.

Specimen: PBMCs from blood, collected approximately 13 days after vaccination. The receptor was derived from a man aged 45 to 65 who received an inactivated influenza vaccine. This chain links TRBV7-9 with TRBJ1-2; D remains ambiguous. Here the CDR3 reads CASSYGPVDGYTF. As DNA, the CDR3 is TGTGCCAGCAGCTACGGGCCGGTGGATGGCTACACCTTC.